A selection of T cell receptor beta chains follows, all from one sample in a study of long-term antiretroviral therapy in people with HIV. The repertoire was sequenced with immunoSEQ multiplex PCR; TCRdb's copy has only in-frame clones and lacks some. Here the sample spans 25,000 to 35,000 clones, about 86% being singletons. This specimen consisted of unsorted PBMCs, obtained 0.8 years after starting antiretroviral therapy. These receptors were collected from a woman younger than 45 with HIV. The CDR3 runs from the conserved cysteine through the conserved F or W. A D gene is named only where the DNA matches it firmly. Expanded clones get a size class; other rows say once, few or many, or leave the size out.

d_call clone_size j_call v_call cdr3_aa cdr3_nt
NA NA TRBJ1-1 TRBV6-1 CASSGRGGNTEAFF TGTGCCAGCAGTGGGAGGGGGGGGAACACTGAAGCTTTCTTT
NA NA TRBJ2-1 TRBV6-1 CASSESGGTFNEQFF TGTGCCAGCAGTGAAAGCGGCGGGACCTTCAATGAGCAGTTCTTC
TRBD1 NA TRBJ2-5 TRBV19 CASTPGRQGIGFETQYF TGTGCCAGTACTCCTGGTCGACAGGGAATTGGATTTGAGACCCAGTACTTC
NA NA TRBJ1-3 TRBV7-3 CASSSFLRNQGNTIYF TGTGCCAGCAGCTCCTTCTTACGTAATCAAGGAAACACCATATATTTT
NA few TRBJ2-5 TRBV20-1 CSGTFQETQYF TGCAGTGGGACTTTCCAAGAGACCCAGTACTTC
TRBD1 NA TRBJ1-6 TRBV30 CAWSSGTGISYNSPLHF TGTGCCTGGAGTAGCGGGACAGGGATATCCTATAATTCACCCCTCCACTTT
TRBD2 NA TRBJ2-3 TRBV18 CASSLAGGLTYTQYF TGTGCCAGCTCGCTCGCGGGGGGCCTCACTTATACGCAGTATTTT
NA NA TRBJ1-1 TRBV11-2 CASSPWLDYGFGTEAFF TGTGCCAGCAGCCCCTGGCTTGATTATGGGTTCGGCACTGAAGCTTTCTTT
TRBD1 NA TRBJ2-7 TRBV29-1 CSVVFRDRGNYEQYF TGCAGCGTTGTCTTTCGAGACAGGGGGAACTACGAGCAGTACTTC
NA NA TRBJ1-6 TRBV25-1 CASITRRSPLHF TGTGCCAGCATTACACGGAGGTCACCCCTCCACTTT
NA NA TRBJ2-5 TRBV20-1 CSAIPQETQYF TGCAGTGCTATACCTCAAGAGACCCAGTACTTC
TRBD2 NA TRBJ2-3 TRBV13 CASSLRRLSGGGTDTQYF TGTGCCAGCAGCTTACGACGACTGTCCGGGGGGGGGACAGATACGCAGTATTTT
NA NA TRBJ2-6 TRBV4-1 CASSQFSGANVLTF TGCGCCAGCAGCCAATTCTCTGGGGCCAACGTCCTGACTTTC
NA NA TRBJ1-2 TRBV2 CASSESPEANYGYTF TGTGCCAGCAGTGAAAGTCCGGAAGCGAACTATGGCTACACCTTC
TRBD2 NA TRBJ2-5 TRBV30 CAWTSGGLQETQYF TGTGCCTGGACTAGCGGGGGCCTCCAAGAGACCCAGTACTTC
NA few TRBJ2-2 TRBV7-9 CASSLPWNTGELFF TGTGCCAGCAGCTTACCCTGGAACACCGGGGAGCTGTTTTTT
NA once TRBJ1-3 TRBV29-1 CSVRWTDSGNTIYF TGCAGCGTCCGATGGACAGACTCTGGAAACACCATATATTTT
NA NA TRBJ2-6 TRBV27 CASSLTAAGANVLTF TGTGCCAGCAGTTTAACCGCAGCTGGGGCCAACGTCCTGACTTTC
NA NA TRBJ1-2 TRBV5-1 CASSLEDIYGYTF TGCGCCAGCAGCTTGGAGGACATCTATGGCTACACCTTC
TRBD1 NA TRBJ2-1 TRBV6-1 CASTTGQSTYNEQFF TGTGCCAGTACGACGGGACAGTCCACCTACAATGAGCAGTTCTTC
TRBD1 NA TRBJ1-1 TRBV29-1 CSDRTGLNTEAFF TGCAGCGACAGGACAGGGTTGAACACTGAAGCTTTCTTT
NA NA TRBJ1-2 TRBV10-3 CAISESTAESYTF TGTGCCATCAGTGAGTCGACCGCAGAGTCCTACACCTTC
NA NA TRBJ2-2 TRBV15 CATSPRVPANTGELFF TGTGCCACCAGCCCGCGGGTTCCGGCGAACACCGGGGAGCTGTTTTTT
NA once TRBJ2-1 TRBV29-1 CSVETLDGQFF TGCAGCGTCGAAACATTAGACGGGCAGTTCTTC
TRBD1 NA TRBJ1-1 TRBV30 CAWSEGQKNTEAFF TGTGCCTGGAGTGAGGGACAGAAGAACACTGAAGCTTTCTTT
NA NA TRBJ1-5 TRBV28 CASSPDGLQPQHF TGTGCCAGCAGTCCCGACGGTCTTCAGCCCCAGCATTTT
NA NA TRBJ1-6 TRBV15 CATSRERYSPLHF TGTGCCACCAGCAGAGAGCGATATTCACCCCTCCACTTT
NA NA TRBJ1-2 TRBV18 CASSPSATHYGYTF TGTGCCAGCTCCCCATCGGCGACTCACTATGGCTACACCTTC
NA NA TRBJ2-7 TRBV6-6 CASSYGSSGIDYEQYF TGTGCCAGCAGTTACGGTTCCTCGGGCATCGACTACGAGCAGTACTTC
TRBD1 NA TRBJ2-5 TRBV5-1 CASSWGSFGQGQETQYF TGCGCCAGCAGCTGGGGAAGTTTTGGACAGGGACAAGAGACCCAGTACTTC
TRBD1 NA TRBJ1-2 TRBV18 CASSPPGQRNSGYTF TGTGCCAGCTCACCACCGGGACAGCGGAACTCTGGCTACACCTTC